Sequencing of this T cell receptor beta chain was carried out in a study of OX40 agonist ivuxolimab in advanced cancers. Study summary: The mean age was approximately 60 years, ranging from 23 to 79, with roughly four fifths of participants male.

A remark on this clone: Its target is unknown.

Only in-frame clones appear in the TCRdb table, and some are missing; sequencing was by immunoSEQ multiplex PCR. The table shows 65,000 to 90,000 clones, with around nine tenths occurring only once. Overall study findings and caveats: CD4+ and CD8+ T cells in blood underwent clonal expansion by week 6 at 0.1 to 3.0 mg/kg.

The CDR3 length is 16 residues. Trimming cost V 4 bases and J 4 bases; bases outside gene matches: 10. CDR1 is LNHDA and CDR2 is SQIVND in the germline V gene (reference sequence). The genes are TRBV19 and TRBJ2-7; TRBD1 matches 10 bases. The sample consisted of CD4+ or CD8+ T cells sorted from blood, taken in a trial of the OX40 agonist ivuxolimab. The TCR originated in an adult with an advanced solid tumor such as melanoma, head and neck, liver or kidney cancer. CDR3 protein: CASSTLPGQGKYEQYF. The CDR3 bases are TGTGCCAGTAGTACCCTTCCGGGACAGGGGAAATACGAGCAGTACTTC.